The source of this T cell receptor (beta chain) is a study of T-cell memory formation after mild COVID-19. Study background: Clusters were largely donor specific.

V shed 5 bases and J 10 bases; nucleotides not matched to a gene: 10. The CDR3 loop spans 13 amino acids. UMIs and sample barcodes were carried by the TCR alpha and TCR beta cDNA libraries that 5'RACE produced using constant-segment primers. TCRdb reprocessed the 5' RACE reads with MiXCR, giving one entry per CDR3 protein. The table has 350,000 or so distinct CDR3 sequences, over 10% seen once; the top ten hold about 20%. The sample holds a few counts of this clonotype. The antigen is unknown. Study outcomes and limitations: CM and EM subsets held most contracting CD4+ clones; EMRA held CD8+ ones.

This chain joins TRBV12-3 or TRBV12-4 and TRBJ2-5; TRBD1 aligns across 7 bases. The material sequenced was PBMCs or a T cell subset sorted from them (not recorded which). The clonotype was recovered from a man aged 18 to 30 who had mild COVID-19 (a few samples of this study predate the infection). Cell type and time point are not known. The CDR3 DNA is TGTGCCAGCAGTCCAACCCTCCGGGACAGCCAGTACTTC. Its translation is CASSPTLRDSQYF.